Listed here are 14 T cell receptor beta chains from one sample, sequenced in a study of CD8+CD57+ T cells in acquired aplastic anemia. Profiling that covered TCR beta VDJ and CDR3 relied on genomic DNA as its template. TCRdb re-analysed the reads in MiXCR, keeping a single row per CDR3 protein. This table has hundreds of thousands of distinct CDR3 sequences, 65% to 80% appearing once. Specimen: sorted CD4+, CD8+, or CD8+CD57+ T cells (not recorded which) from PBMCs. These receptors were obtained from a human donor in good health, serving as a control.

Only one count was recorded for this clonotype. This sequence joins TRBV7-2 and TRBJ2-7, with 7 bases matching TRBD1. In germline, CDR1 is SGHTA, CDR2 FQGNSA. This CDR3 comprises 13 residues. V shed 8 bases and J 6 bases; nucleotides not matched to a gene: 10. The CDR3 DNA follows: TGTGCCAGCTACCCCACAGGGGCGTCCGAGCAGTACTTC. It codes for CASYPTGASEQYF.

The chain recombines TRBV12-5 with TRBJ2-7; weak D call: TRBD2 (5 bases). Germline values: CDR1 LGHNT, CDR2 FRNRAP. The V end lost 7 bases, the J end lost 7 bases, and 17 bases lay between the germline ends. The CDR3 has 13 residues. The CDR3 protein is CASATLLGEEQYF. The DNA of the CDR3 is TGTGCTAGTGCCACTCTACTCGGGGAGGAGCAGTACTTC.

Details on this clonotype: The CDR3 ends on some other residue instead of the conserved phenylalanine or tryptophan, so this is likely a read error. No DNA is shown, since the ends of the CDR3 on it are uncertain; the CDR3 is the one TCRdb lists. The chain combines TRBV7-9 with TRBJ2-5; whether TRBD1, the table's D call, matches the DNA was not checked. CDR1 is SEHNR, CDR2 FQNEAQ, per germline (reference sequence). The CDR3 length equals 13 residues, ends included. CDR3: CASRNPYEQYFGP.

About this clonotype itself: One end of the junction is discordant with germline, which a read error may explain. The chain carries TRBV7-3 and TRBJ1-6; TRBD1 aligns across 7 bases. Germline V gene data show CDR1 as SGHTA and CDR2 as FQGTGA. The CDR3 covers 16 residues. The CDR3 protein is CASSPGTASYYFALHF. CDR3 DNA: TGTGCTAGCAGCCCCGGGACAGCGTCTTATTATTTCGCCCTCCACTTT.

Notes on this clonotype: One end of the junction does not line up with germline, which may come from a read error. The chain recombines TRBV2 with TRBJ1-2; the match to TRBD1 covers 7 bases. The CDR3 sequence is 16 residues long. From germline, CDR1 is SNHLY and CDR2 FYNNEI. The CDR3 bases are TGTGCCACCAGTGTTAGGGGACAGCCGTCTACCTATGGCTACACCTTC. Amino acids: CATSVRGQPSTYGYTF.

The chain joins TRBV24-1 to TRBJ1-2; D is unresolved. This CDR3 is built from 13 residues. Germline V lookup: CDR1 KGHDR, CDR2 SFDVKD. With 3 bases removed from V and 7 bases from J, the gap between germline ends came to 11 bases. CDR3: CATSDQTLGGYTF. CDR3 bases: TGTGCCACCAGTGATCAGACTTTGGGTGGCTACACCTTC.

The chain uses TRBV5-4 and TRBJ2-7; a possible D gene is TRBD1 (6 bases). The germline CDR1 and CDR2 sequences are SGHNT and YYREEE (reference sequence). The CDR3 extends over 13 amino acids. Trimming removed 2 bases from V and 12 bases from J, with 18 bases in between. The CDR3 bases are TGTGCCAGCAGCTTAGGGCAGAACAGGGTGAGGTACTTC. This translates into CASSLGQNRVRYF.

The chain couples TRBV7-3 to TRBJ2-3; D might be TRBD1 or TRBD2, each matching 6 bases. The CDR3 spans 14 residues. V lost 5 bases and J lost 10, with 19 bases in between. CDR1 and CDR2 from the germline V gene are SGHTA and FQGTGA. The CDR3 spells CASSVQGLTHSQYF. CDR3 DNA: TGTGCCAGCAGCGTACAGGGACTCACACATTCGCAGTATTTT.

The chain couples TRBV25-1 to TRBJ2-4, with 7 bases matching TRBD1. Per germline, CDR1 MGHDK and CDR2 SYGVNS. With 5 bases clipped from V and 5 bases from J, the junction kept 6 bases outside the gene matches. The CDR3 contains 14 residues. This chain's CDR3 is CASSPRQGQNIQYF. The CDR3 nucleotides read TGTGCCAGCAGTCCCAGACAGGGCCAAAACATTCAGTACTTC.

This clonotype was counted a single time. The chain combines TRBV7-6 with TRBJ2-2; TRBD1 matches at 9 bases. The V gene's germline CDR1 is SGHVS and CDR2 FNYEAQ. There are 14 residues in the CDR3. Trimming took 7 bases from V and 16 from J; bases not matched to a gene: 16. In DNA, the CDR3 is TGTGCCAGCAAGGGACAGGGCGTCCTCTTTGAGACGTTTTTT. Residues: CASKGQGVLFETFF.

At least ten counts were recorded for this clonotype. The gene calls are TRBV6-6 and TRBJ1-2; D is unresolved. The germline V and J ends were trimmed by 2 bases and 8 bases, with 6 bases remaining between them. Germline CDR1 reads MNHNY; CDR2 reads SVGAGI (reference sequence). There are 11 residues in the CDR3. The CDR3: CASSYMGGYTF. The CDR3 nucleotides are TGTGCCAGCAGTTACATGGGGGGCTACACCTTC.

Many counts were recorded for this clonotype. The CDR3 coding sequence is TGTGCCAGCACCTCAGGAGGGACAGCGCTGACCGGGGAGCTGTTTTTT. Its protein product is CASTSGGTALTGELFF. V usage is TRBV6-6 and J usage is TRBJ2-2; tentatively, D is TRBD1 (7 bases). The V gene's germline CDR1 is MNHNY and CDR2 SVGAGI (reference sequence). CDR3 length: 16 amino acids. V was pared by 7 bases and J by 5 bases, with 20 bases between.

The J gene is TRBJ2-7, the V gene TRBV9; D remains unclear. The CDR3 runs 15 residues. Germline-derived CDR1 and CDR2 are SGDLS and YYNGEE. The V gene lost 4 bases and the J gene lost 10 bases, with 24 bases spanning the gap. The CDR3 is CASSLPATTCSPQYF. The CDR3 nucleotides are TGTGCCAGCAGCCTCCCGGCGACAACATGCTCACCCCAGTACTTC.

As for this clonotype: One junction end does not reproduce the germline sequence, and a read error may be involved. The rearrangement links TRBV10-1 to TRBJ2-7; perhaps TRBD2 as D (5 bases). The CDR3 is 15 residues long. Per germline, CDR1 WNHNN and CDR2 SYGVQD (reference sequence). The CDR3 sequence is CAISGGHLASYEQYF. Written as DNA, the CDR3 is TGTGCCATCAGCGGCGGGCATCTGGCATCCTACGAGCAGTACTTC.